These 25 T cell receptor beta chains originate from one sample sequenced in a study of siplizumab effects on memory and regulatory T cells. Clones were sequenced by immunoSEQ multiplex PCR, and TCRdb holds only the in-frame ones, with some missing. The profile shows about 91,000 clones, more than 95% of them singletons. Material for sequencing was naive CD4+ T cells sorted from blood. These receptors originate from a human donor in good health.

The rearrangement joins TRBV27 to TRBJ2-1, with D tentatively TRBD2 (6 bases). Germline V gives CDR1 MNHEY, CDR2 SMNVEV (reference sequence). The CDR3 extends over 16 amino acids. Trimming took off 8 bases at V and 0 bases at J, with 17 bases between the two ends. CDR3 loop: CASSLRREYSYNEQFF. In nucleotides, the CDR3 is TGTGCCAGCTCTCTCCGGAGGGAATACTCCTACAATGAGCAGTTCTTC.

The CDR3 DNA reads as TGTGCCAGCAGTACACAGGGCTACGAGCAGTACTTC. It encodes CASSTQGYEQYF. The gene calls are TRBV7-9 and TRBJ2-7, with D perhaps matching TRBD1 (6 bases). This CDR3 contains 12 residues. Trimming cost V 6 bases and J 3 bases, with 9 bases left between them. The germline gives CDR1 SEHNR, CDR2 FQNEAQ (reference sequence).

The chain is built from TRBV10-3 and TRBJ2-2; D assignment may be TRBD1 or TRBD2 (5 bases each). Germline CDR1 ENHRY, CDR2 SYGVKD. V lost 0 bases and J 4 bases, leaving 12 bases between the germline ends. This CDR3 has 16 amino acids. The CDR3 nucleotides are TGTGCCATCAGTGAGTCGAGGGGTCGGGGCACCGGGGAGCTGTTTTTT. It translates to CAISESRGRGTGELFF.

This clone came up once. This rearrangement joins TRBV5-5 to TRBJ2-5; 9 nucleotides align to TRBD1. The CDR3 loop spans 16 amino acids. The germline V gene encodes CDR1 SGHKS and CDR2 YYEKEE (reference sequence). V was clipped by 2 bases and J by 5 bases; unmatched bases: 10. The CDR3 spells CASSLTGTGRGETQYF. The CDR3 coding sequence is TGTGCCAGCAGCTTAACCGGGACAGGGAGAGGTGAGACCCAGTACTTC.

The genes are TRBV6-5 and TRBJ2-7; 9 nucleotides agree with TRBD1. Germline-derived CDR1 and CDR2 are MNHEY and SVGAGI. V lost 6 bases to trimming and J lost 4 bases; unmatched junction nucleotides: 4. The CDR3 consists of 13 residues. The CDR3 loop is CASRRTGEYEQYF. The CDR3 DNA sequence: TGTGCCAGCAGACGGACAGGGGAGTACGAGCAGTACTTC.

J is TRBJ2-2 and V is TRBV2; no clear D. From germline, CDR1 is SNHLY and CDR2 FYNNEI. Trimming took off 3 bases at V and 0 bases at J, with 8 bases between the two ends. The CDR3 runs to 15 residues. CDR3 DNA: TGTGCCAGCAGTGATGGGCAGTCGAACACCGGGGAGCTGTTTTTT. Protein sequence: CASSDGQSNTGELFF.

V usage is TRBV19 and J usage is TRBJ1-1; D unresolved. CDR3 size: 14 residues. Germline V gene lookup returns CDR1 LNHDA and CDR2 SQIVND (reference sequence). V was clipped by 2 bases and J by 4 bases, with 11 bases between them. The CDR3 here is CASSIQTRSTEAFF. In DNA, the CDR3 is TGTGCCAGTAGTATACAGACGAGGAGCACTGAAGCTTTCTTT.

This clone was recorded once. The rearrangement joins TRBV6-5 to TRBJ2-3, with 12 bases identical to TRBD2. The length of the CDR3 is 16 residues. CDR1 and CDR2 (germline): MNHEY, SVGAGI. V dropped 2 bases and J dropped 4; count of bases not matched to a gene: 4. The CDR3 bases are TGTGCCAGCAGTTACAGGACTAGCGGGGACCCAGATACGCAGTATTTT. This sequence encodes CASSYRTSGDPDTQYF.

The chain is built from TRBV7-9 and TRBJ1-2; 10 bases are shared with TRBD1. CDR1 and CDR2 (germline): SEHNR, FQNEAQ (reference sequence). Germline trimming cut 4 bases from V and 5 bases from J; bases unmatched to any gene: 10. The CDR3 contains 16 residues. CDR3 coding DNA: TGTGCCAGCAGCTATGAACCGGGACAGGGGAGATATGGCTACACCTTC. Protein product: CASSYEPGQGRYGYTF.

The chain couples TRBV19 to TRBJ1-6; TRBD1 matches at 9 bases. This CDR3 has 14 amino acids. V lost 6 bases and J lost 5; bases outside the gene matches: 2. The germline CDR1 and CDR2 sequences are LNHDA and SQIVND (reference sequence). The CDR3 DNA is TGTGCCAGTAGGAGGACAGGGGATAATTCACCCCTCCACTTT. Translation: CASRRTGDNSPLHF.

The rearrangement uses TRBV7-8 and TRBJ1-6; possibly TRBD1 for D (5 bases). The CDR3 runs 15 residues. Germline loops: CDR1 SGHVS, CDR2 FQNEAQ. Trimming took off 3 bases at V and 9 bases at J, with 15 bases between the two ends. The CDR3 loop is CASSFVGLNLSPLHF. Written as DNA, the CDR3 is TGTGCCAGCAGCTTTGTGGGACTAAACCTTTCACCCCTCCACTTT.

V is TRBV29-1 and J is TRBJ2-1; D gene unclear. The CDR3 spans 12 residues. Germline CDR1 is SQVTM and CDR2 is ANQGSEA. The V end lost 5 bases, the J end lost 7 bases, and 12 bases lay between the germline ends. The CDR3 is CSVLVVANEQFF. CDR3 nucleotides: TGCAGCGTTCTTGTGGTAGCTAATGAGCAGTTCTTC.

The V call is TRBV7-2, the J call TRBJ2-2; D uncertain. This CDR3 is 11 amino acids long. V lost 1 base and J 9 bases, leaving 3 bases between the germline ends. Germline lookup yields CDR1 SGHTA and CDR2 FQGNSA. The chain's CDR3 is CASSLERELFF. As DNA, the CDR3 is TGTGCCAGCAGCTTAGAAAGGGAGCTGTTTTTT. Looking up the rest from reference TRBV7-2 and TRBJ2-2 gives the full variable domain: GAGVSQSPSNKVTEKGKDVELRCDPISGHTALYWYRQSLGQGLEFLIYFQGNSAPDKSGLPSDRFSAERTGGSVSTLTIQRTQQEDSAVYLCASSLERELFFGEGSRLTVL.

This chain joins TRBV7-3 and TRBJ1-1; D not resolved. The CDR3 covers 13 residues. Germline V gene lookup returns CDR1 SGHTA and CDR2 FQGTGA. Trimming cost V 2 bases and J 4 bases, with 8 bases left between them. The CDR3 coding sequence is TGTGCCAGCAGCTTAGAACGTGGCACTGAAGCTTTCTTT. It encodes CASSLERGTEAFF.

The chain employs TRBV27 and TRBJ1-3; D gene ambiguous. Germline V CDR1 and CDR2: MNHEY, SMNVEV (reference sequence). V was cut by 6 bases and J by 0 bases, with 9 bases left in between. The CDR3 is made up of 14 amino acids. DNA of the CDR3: TGTGCCAGCAGCTCGGTTGGCTCTGGAAACACCATATATTTT. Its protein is CASSSVGSGNTIYF.

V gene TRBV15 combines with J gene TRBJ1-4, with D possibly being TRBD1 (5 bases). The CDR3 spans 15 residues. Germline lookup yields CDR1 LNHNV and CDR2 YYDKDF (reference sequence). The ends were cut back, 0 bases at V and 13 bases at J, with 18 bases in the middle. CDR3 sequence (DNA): TGTGCCACCAGCAGAGAAGACAGAGACTTTTCGATACTGTTTTTT. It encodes CATSREDRDFSILFF.

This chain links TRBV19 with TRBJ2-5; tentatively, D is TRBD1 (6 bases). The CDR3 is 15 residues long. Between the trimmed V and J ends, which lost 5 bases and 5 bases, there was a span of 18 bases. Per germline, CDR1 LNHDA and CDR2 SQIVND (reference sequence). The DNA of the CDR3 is TGTGCCAGTAGTCTCCGCCCGGACAGTTGGGAGACCCAGTACTTC. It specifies CASSLRPDSWETQYF. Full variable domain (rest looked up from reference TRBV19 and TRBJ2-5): DGGITQSPKYLFRKEGQNVTLSCEQNLNHDAMYWYRQDPGQGLRLIYYSQIVNDFQKGDIAEGYSVSREKKESFPLTVTSAQKNPTAFYLCASSLRPDSWETQYFGPGTRLLVL.

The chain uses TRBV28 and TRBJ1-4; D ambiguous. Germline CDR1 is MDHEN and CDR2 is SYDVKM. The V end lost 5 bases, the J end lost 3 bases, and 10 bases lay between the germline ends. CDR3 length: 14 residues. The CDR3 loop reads CASSPRTSNEKLFF. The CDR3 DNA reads TGTGCCAGCAGTCCCCGGACCTCTAATGAAAAACTGTTTTTT.

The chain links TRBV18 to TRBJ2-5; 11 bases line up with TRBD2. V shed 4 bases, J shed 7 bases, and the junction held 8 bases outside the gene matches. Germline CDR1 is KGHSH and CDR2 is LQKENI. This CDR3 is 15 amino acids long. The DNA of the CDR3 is TGTGCCAGCTCACGGGCTAGCGGGGGGCCCGGGACCCAGTACTTC. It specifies CASSRASGGPGTQYF.

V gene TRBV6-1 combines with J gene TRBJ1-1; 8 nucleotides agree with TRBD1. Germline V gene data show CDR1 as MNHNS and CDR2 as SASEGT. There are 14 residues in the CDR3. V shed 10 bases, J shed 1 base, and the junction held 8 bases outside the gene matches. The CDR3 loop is CATAGQGSNTEAFF. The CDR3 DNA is TGTGCCACCGCAGGACAGGGTTCGAACACTGAAGCTTTCTTT.

The DNA for the CDR3 is TGTGCCAGCAGTCGGTCGGGTTTTTGGGCGAGCACAGATACGCAGTATTTT. Translation: CASSRSGFWASTDTQYF. The V gene is TRBV28, the J gene TRBJ2-3; D gene unclear. Germline-derived CDR1 and CDR2 are MDHEN and SYDVKM. V was shortened by 5 bases and J by 0 bases, with 18 bases between the two germline ends. The CDR3 spans 17 residues.

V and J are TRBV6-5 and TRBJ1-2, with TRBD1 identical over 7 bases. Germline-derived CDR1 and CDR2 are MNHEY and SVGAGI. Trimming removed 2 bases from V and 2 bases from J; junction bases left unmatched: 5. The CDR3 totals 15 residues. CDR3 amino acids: CASSYLAGGNYGYTF. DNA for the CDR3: TGTGCCAGCAGTTACCTGGCAGGGGGGAACTATGGCTACACCTTC.

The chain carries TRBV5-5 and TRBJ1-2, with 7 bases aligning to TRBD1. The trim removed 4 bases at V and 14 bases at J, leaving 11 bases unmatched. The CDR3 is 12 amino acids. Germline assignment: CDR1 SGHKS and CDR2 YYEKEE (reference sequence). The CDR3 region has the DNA TGTGCCAGCAGCCCCGAGGGGGCAGGGACGACCTTC. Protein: CASSPEGAGTTF.

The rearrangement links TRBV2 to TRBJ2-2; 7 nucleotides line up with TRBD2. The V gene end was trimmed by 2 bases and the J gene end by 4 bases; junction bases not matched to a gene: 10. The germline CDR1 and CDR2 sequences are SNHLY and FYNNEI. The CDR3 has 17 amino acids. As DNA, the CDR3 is TGTGCCAGCAGTGAAACCCGGGACTACAAACGCACCGGGGAGCTGTTTTTT. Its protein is CASSETRDYKRTGELFF. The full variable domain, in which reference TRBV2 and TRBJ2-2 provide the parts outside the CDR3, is EPEVTQTPSHQVTQMGQEVILRCVPISNHLYFYWYRQILGQKVEFLVSFYNNEISEKSEIFDDQFSVERPDGSNFTLKIRSTKLEDSAMYFCASSETRDYKRTGELFFGEGSRLTVL.

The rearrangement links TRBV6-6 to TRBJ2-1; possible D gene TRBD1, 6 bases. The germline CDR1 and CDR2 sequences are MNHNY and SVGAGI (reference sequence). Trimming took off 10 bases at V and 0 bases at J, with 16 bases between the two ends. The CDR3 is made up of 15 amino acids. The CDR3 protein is CANPTGQSSYNEQFF. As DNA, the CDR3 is TGTGCCAACCCTACAGGGCAGAGCTCCTACAATGAGCAGTTCTTC.